This T cell receptor beta chain was found in a study of shared clonotypes between healthy human individuals. The assay was immunoSEQ multiplex PCR, and TCRdb's table has in-frame clones only and misses some. The data show about 79,000 clones, with 60% to 65% seen just once and approximately 56% held by the top ten. J was trimmed by 5 bases and V by 0 bases; bases with no gene match: 5. The CDR3 has 15 amino acids. Germline V CDR1 and CDR2: SGDLS, YYNGEE. This receptor was identified in a man between 25 and 39 years old in good health. The V and J genes are TRBV9 and TRBJ2-5, with 9 positions matching TRBD2. Sequenced input: memory CD8+ T cells sorted from blood. Subset noted: CD45RO+ cells pooled with CCR7-negative TemRA cells. The CDR3 loop is CASSVESGRRETQYF. Written as DNA, the CDR3 is TGTGCCAGCAGCGTAGAGAGCGGGAGGAGGGAGACCCAGTACTTC.